The entry that follows covers one TCR beta chain sequence. Its antigen remains undetermined. No base quality information exists; no much larger clone differs at one position. The collaborating institutions used their own protocols to collect whole blood in K2EDTA tubes. For TCRbeta analysis, collaborators shipped samples as frozen whole blood, isolated PBMCs, or DNA extracted from either of those sample types. This record comes from a study of blood T cell repertoires in COVID-19 (TCRdb year 2020). Concerning the study at large: Samples covering the acute and convalescent phases of COVID-19 were provided by collaborators in the United States, Italy and Spain. Samples were obtained from the ongoing ImmuneRACE study (first 160 participants) and from 1,254 subjects provided by 6 global collaborators. Subjects who had been exposed to COVID-19, were actively infected with it, or had recovered from it provided the deeply sampled blood TCRbeta repertoires that made up the dataset. The material from the prospective study consisted of cDNA or gDNA derived from T cells, B-cell-depleted T cells, or PBMCs. The repertoires were released in a freely available public database intended as a resource for research on the immune response to SARS-CoV-2. A de-identified subject ID, COVID-19 status, age in years and sex were almost always included in the sample metadata. Where available, HLA class I and class II types were obtained from metadata supplied by the sample provider rather than from assay-based typing.

The paper as a whole reports these results and caveats: The quantity of clinical and demographic metadata differed by source and by participant and was supplied without curation.

TCRbeta CDR3 regions were amplified from genomic DNA using the immunoSEQ Assay, a bias-controlled multiplex PCR. The paper's processing steps were these. The number of nucleated cells in each sample was estimated from the amplification of reference gene primers within the assay. To quantify the absolute abundance of each unique TCRbeta CDR3 rearrangement, sequence reads were collapsed and filtered. For each sample, productive Simpson clonality was calculated as the square root of Simpson's diversity index across productive rearrangements. Imported from immuneACCESS, the table was reduced by TCRdb to in-frame sequences with V and J called. These copies leave out some clones; in studies compared against another copy, an unresolved V gene accounts for under half, and the cause of the remainder is not known. That table furnishes V, J and clone size, whereas the DNA furnished D and trimming. The table for this sample lists some 42,000 clones; almost 95% of them were counted only once. In total, the top ten clones hold about a tenth of the sample.

Including the terminal cysteine and phenylalanine, the CDR3 comprises 15 residues. The entry retains the CDR3 DNA only, 45 bases that are in frame from base 1. Per the germline V gene (reference sequence), MNHEY is the CDR1 and SMNVEV is the CDR2. Trimming removed 5 bases from V and 3 bases from J; the gene matches leave 6 bases unexplained. The material sequenced was peripheral blood. Rearrangement joined TRBV27 to TRBJ1-4; 7 central nucleotides agree with TRBD1. The sequence came from a man aged 45 to 65 with active COVID-19. CDR3 sequence: CASSPTGMANEKLFF. At the DNA level, the sequence is TGTGCCAGCAGTCCGACAGGGATGGCTAATGAAAAACTGTTTTTT.